This TCR beta chain stems from a study of blood T cell repertoires in COVID-19. The overall study: There were acute and convalescent COVID-19 samples, and they came from the United States, Italy and Spain. Sources were T cells, B-cell-depleted T cells, or PBMCs; the material itself was cDNA or gDNA.

Under the authors' procedure: Scientists estimated how many nucleated cells there were by amplifying reference gene primers. The method was immunoSEQ multiplex PCR; TCRdb's version includes in-frame clones alone and lacks a portion of them. Clonal size and the V and J genes are those of that table, whereas D and trimming came from the DNA. The sample carries a few hundred thousand clones, around 87% recorded once. Trimming took off 8 bases at V and 0 bases at J, with 8 bases between the two ends. CDR3 length: 12 amino acids. Germline lookup yields CDR1 ENHRY and CDR2 SYGVKD. Material for sequencing was peripheral blood. The chain links TRBV10-3 to TRBJ2-7; tentatively, D is TRBD1 (5 bases). This sequence was found in a woman aged 45 to 65 who had recovered from COVID-19. CDR3 amino acids: CAIGQNSYEQYF. Written as DNA, the CDR3 is TGTGCCATCGGACAAAACTCCTACGAGCAGTACTTC.